What follows describes a single TCR beta chain. Its specificity is not known. Germline and junction disagree at one end, which may indicate a read error. The CDR3 consists of 15 residues. Germline V gene lookup returns CDR1 MNHEY and CDR2 SVGAGI. The data were obtained in a study of tumor-infiltrating lymphocytes in primary liver carcinoma. Study conclusions and caveats: Researchers found tumor-adjacent and tumor-blood pairs overlapped less than tumor region pairs. With p = 0.039, the top-250-clone fraction in tumors significantly exceeded that in blood.

TCR beta cDNA was made from 450 to 500 ng total RNA with a constant-region primer. Three rounds of nested multiplex PCR with slightly modified ARM-PCR produced TCR beta libraries. Forward primers for TRBV1-TRBV30 and a C-beta reverse primer served the first two PCR rounds, at about 10 cycles each. TCRdb analysed the multiplex PCR reads with MiXCR anew, one entry per CDR3 protein. The table shows 40,000 or so distinct CDR3 sequences, with roughly 80% occurring only once. Total RNA and DNA came together from approximately 20-30 mg of bulk tissue without cell sorting. Primary liver carcinoma, confirmed by histopathology, was surgically resected. Chronic HBV infection affected patients, none of whom had received treatment.

Specimen: tumor-adjacent normal liver tissue. This receptor was identified in a woman aged 25 to 39 with primary liver carcinoma and hepatitis B virus infection. This chain joins TRBV6-5 and TRBJ2-7, with D perhaps TRBD1 (6 bases). CDR3 DNA sequence: TGTGCCAGCAGTTACAAGGACAGCAGCACCTATGAGCAGTATTTC. This gives the protein CASSYKDSSTYEQYF.